This TCR beta chain stems from a study of T-cell memory formation after mild COVID-19. This clonotype was observed a handful of times. TCRdb passed the 5' RACE reads through MiXCR, listing each CDR3 protein once. Of about 110,000 distinct CDR3 sequences listed, 20% to 25% are singletons. Trimming at V came to 5 bases and at J to 1 base, leaving 8 bases not matched to a gene. The CDR3 length is 16 residues. Germline V gene sequence: CDR1 LGHNA, CDR2 YNFKEQ. J is TRBJ1-5 and V is TRBV4-2, with 7 bases identical to TRBD1. This clonotype originated in a man younger than 35 who had mild COVID-19 (a few samples of this study predate the infection). Cell type and time point are not known. The sequencing sample was made of PBMCs or a T cell subset sorted from them (not recorded which). The CDR3 DNA follows: TGTGCCAGCAGCTTCGACAGGGTGATGAGCAATCAGCCCCAGCATTTT. Translating it yields CASSFDRVMSNQPQHF.